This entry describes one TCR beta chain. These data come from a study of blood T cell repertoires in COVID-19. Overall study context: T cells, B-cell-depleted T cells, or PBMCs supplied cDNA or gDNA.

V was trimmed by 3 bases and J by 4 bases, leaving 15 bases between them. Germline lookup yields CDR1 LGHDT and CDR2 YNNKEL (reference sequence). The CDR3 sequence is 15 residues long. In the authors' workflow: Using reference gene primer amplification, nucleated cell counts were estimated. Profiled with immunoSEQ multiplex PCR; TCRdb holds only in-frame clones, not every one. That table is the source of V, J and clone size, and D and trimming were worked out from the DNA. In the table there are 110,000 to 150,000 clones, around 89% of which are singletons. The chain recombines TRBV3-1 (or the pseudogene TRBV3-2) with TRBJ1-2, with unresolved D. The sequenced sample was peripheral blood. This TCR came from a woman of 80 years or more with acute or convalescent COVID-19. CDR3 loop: CASSHLESGRYGYTF. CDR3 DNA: TGTGCCAGCAGCCACTTGGAAAGTGGGCGCTATGGCTACACCTTC.